This entry lists 27 T cell receptor beta chains sequenced from one sample in a study of molecular identifiers for immune sequencing clone quantification (dated by TCRdb to the late 2010s). The method was PCR. Sequencing relied on a NextSeq 500. TCRdb's own reprocessing of the public reads used fastp at Q25 and MiXCR and kept productive beta chains. CDR3 protein duplicates are merged, each entry listing the most common genes and DNA. Recorded for this sample are around 94,000 distinct CDR3 sequences; around 37% of them occurred a single time. Roughly 10% of the sample is taken by the ten largest. The sample was naive CD8+ T cells from blood, with Jurkat cell RNA spiked in. The cell subset or site label of this sample denotes: FACS-sorted CD8+CD4-CCR7+CD45RA+ naive T cells. The receptors derive from a human donor in good health. Some libraries in this study had Jurkat cell RNA spiked in.

The chain couples TRBV10-3 to TRBJ2-3; D is unclear. V lost 6 bases, J lost 0 bases, and 10 bases lay in between. CDR1 and CDR2 from the germline V gene are ENHRY and SYGVKD. This CDR3 region has 14 residues. The CDR3 is CAISGRASTDTQYF. The CDR3, as DNA: TGTGCCATCAGCGGACGGGCTAGCACAGATACGCAGTATTTT.

With respect to this clonotype: The junction and the germline gene differ at one end; a read error may be behind it. The DNA of the CDR3 is TGTGCCAGCAGTTATGGAGGGAACACTGTAGCTTTCTTT. Residues: CASSYGGNTVAFF. The chain joins TRBV6-5 to TRBJ1-1; D unclear. There are 13 residues in the CDR3. Germline loops: CDR1 MNHEY, CDR2 SVGAGI.

In regard to this clonotype: A much larger clone lies a single base off, so this may be a read error. The conserved phenylalanine or tryptophan is not found at the CDR3 terminus, so this likely reflects a read error. The CDR3 coding sequence is TGTGCCAGCAGCTTAGCTACTCCGGGACAGGCTAATTCACCCCTCCACTTA. Its translation: CASSLATPGQANSPLHL. The J gene is TRBJ1-6, the V gene TRBV7-8; the match to TRBD1 covers 8 bases. Trimming took 0 bases from V and 6 from J; bases not matched to a gene: 7. This CDR3 is built from 17 residues. CDR1 and CDR2 from the germline V gene are SGHVS and FQNEAQ.

The sample holds a few counts of this clonotype. V is TRBV28 and J is TRBJ2-2; D is perhaps TRBD2 (6 bases). Germline loops: CDR1 MDHEN, CDR2 SYDVKM. V lost 3 bases, J lost 2 bases, and 7 bases lay in between. This CDR3 has 14 amino acids. The CDR3 region has the DNA TGTGCCAGCAGTTTGGAGGGAAACACCGGGGAGCTGTTTTTT. Its protein product is CASSLEGNTGELFF.

This clonotype was observed a few times. This chain links TRBV24-1 with TRBJ2-3, with 10 positions matching TRBD1. V trimming: 7 bases; J trimming: 1 base; junction bases outside the gene matches: 7. From germline, CDR1 is KGHDR and CDR2 SFDVKD. The length of the CDR3 is 16 residues. The DNA for the CDR3 is TGTGCCACCAGACCCGGGACAGGGGACGGCACAGATACGCAGTATTTT. Its translation: CATRPGTGDGTDTQYF.

This clonotype was detected many times. Written as DNA, the CDR3 is TGCGCCAGCAGCTTGGGACCGTTGGAGCAGTACTTC. Residues: CASSLGPLEQYF. This chain connects TRBV5-1 to TRBJ2-7; D is ambiguous. Germline CDR1 SGHRS, CDR2 YFSETQ. The CDR3 totals 12 residues. Trimming removed 0 bases at V and 7 bases at J, with 8 bases between.

The sample holds a few counts of this clonotype. The V call is TRBV5-4, the J call TRBJ1-2, with TRBD1 identical over 9 bases. CDR1 is SGHNT and CDR2 is YYREEE in the germline V gene (reference sequence). V was clipped by 3 bases and J by 2 bases; unmatched bases: 5. This CDR3 contains 15 residues. Here the CDR3 reads CASSSGQGWNYGYTF. CDR3 nucleotide sequence: TGTGCCAGCAGCTCCGGACAGGGGTGGAACTATGGCTACACCTTC.

In this sample, this clonotype turned up a few times. V usage is TRBV4-1 and J usage is TRBJ1-3; maybe TRBD1 (5 bases). Looked up from germline, CDR1 is MGHRA and CDR2 is YSYEKL. Trimming took off 0 bases at V and 2 bases at J, with 11 bases between the two ends. The CDR3 length is 16 residues. The CDR3 DNA reads TGCGCCAGCAGCCAAGATTACCAGGGACCTGGAAACACCATATATTTT. This gives the protein CASSQDYQGPGNTIYF.

This clonotype appeared many times. The chain carries TRBV6-1 and TRBJ1-6; no clear D. V gave up 5 bases and J gave up 6 bases, with 5 bases separating them. The CDR3 length is 12 residues. The germline V gene encodes CDR1 MNHNS and CDR2 SASEGT. This CDR3 reads CASSPFNSPLHF. The CDR3 DNA reads as TGTGCCAGCAGTCCATTTAATTCACCCCTCCACTTT.

Comments on this clonotype: In this CDR3 the conserved last residue, phenylalanine or tryptophan, is missing, so a read error is likely. The J gene is TRBJ2-5, the V gene TRBV27; perhaps TRBD1 as D (6 bases). The V and J ends lost 4 bases and 4 bases respectively, with 19 bases between them. Germline loops: CDR1 MNHEY, CDR2 SMNVEV (reference sequence). The CDR3 has 16 amino acids. The DNA of the CDR3 is TGTGCCAGCAGTTCGGGCTACAGGGAAGGTTTAGAGACCCAGTACATC. This codes for CASSSGYREGLETQYI.

The table lists this clonotype with many counts. The CDR3 region has the DNA TGTGCCAGCAGAATGGACAGGGGTGGTCTGGGCACTGAAGCTTTCTTT. Its translation: CASRMDRGGLGTEAFF. This chain joins TRBV28 and TRBJ1-1; 9 bases agree with TRBD1. The CDR3 totals 16 residues. The V segment lost 6 bases and the J segment 4 bases; nucleotides outside the gene matches: 12. In germline, CDR1 is MDHEN, CDR2 SYDVKM.

As concerns this clonotype: One end of the junction varies from germline; a read error may be responsible. The rearrangement uses TRBV15 and TRBJ2-6; a weak D match, TRBD2 (7 bases). Germline CDR1 and CDR2: LNHNV and YYDKDF (reference sequence). The CDR3 sequence is 16 residues long. The CDR3, as DNA: TGTGCCACCAGCTTAGGACGGGATCGGGGGGCCAACGTTCTGACTTTC. This gives the protein CATSLGRDRGANVLTF. Filled out from reference TRBV15 and TRBJ2-6, the complete variable domain reads DAMVIQNPRYQVTQFGKPVTLSCSQTLNHNVMYWYQQKSSQAPKLLFHYYDKDFNNEADTPDNFQSRRPNTSFCFLDIRSPGLGDTAMYLCATSLGRDRGANVLTFGAGSRLTVL.

In this sample, this clonotype turned up a few times. V is TRBV11-2 and J is TRBJ2-7, with D possibly called TRBD1 or TRBD2 (6 bases each). The CDR3 consists of 16 residues. The germline V gene encodes CDR1 SGHAT and CDR2 FQNNGV. Trimming removed 6 bases from V and 9 bases from J, with 27 bases in between. DNA for the CDR3: TGTGCCAGCAGGACCGAGACAGGTCTCCTGCGGGATTTGCAGTACTTC. Translating gives CASRTETGLLRDLQYF.

V usage is TRBV4-3 and J usage is TRBJ1-2; the D gene is possibly TRBD1 (5 bases). V dropped 1 base and J dropped 2 bases, with 14 bases sitting between them. Germline V gene lookup returns CDR1 LGHNA and CDR2 YSLEER. The CDR3 totals 16 residues. The CDR3 loop reads CASSQATGRLNYGYTF. In DNA form, the CDR3 reads TGCGCCAGCAGCCAAGCAACAGGAAGGTTAAACTATGGCTACACCTTC.

This clonotype was found a few times. The rearrangement links TRBV20-1 to TRBJ2-7; D gene uncertain. The V end was cut by 5 bases, the J end by 1 base, with 3 bases between. The CDR3 is made up of 10 amino acids. Germline values: CDR1 DFQATT, CDR2 SNEGSKA (reference sequence). The CDR3 sequence: CSAWSYEQYF. The CDR3 DNA reads TGCAGTGCTTGGTCCTACGAGCAGTACTTC.

The chain couples TRBV4-1 to TRBJ1-3; no clear D. Looked up from germline, CDR1 is MGHRA and CDR2 is YSYEKL. The CDR3 sequence is 14 residues long. V was cut by 8 bases and J by 0 bases, with 11 bases left in between. CDR3 loop: CASCPVNSGNTIYF. CDR3 nucleotides: TGCGCCAGCTGCCCGGTGAACTCTGGAAACACCATATATTTT.

This sequence joins TRBV10-3 and TRBJ2-5; D not resolved. Per germline, CDR1 ENHRY and CDR2 SYGVKD. The CDR3 runs 13 residues. V lost 2 bases to trimming and J lost 5 bases, with 9 bases between them. CDR3 coding DNA: TGTGCCATCAGTGAGCCGATCTACGAGACCCAGTACTTC. This codes for CAISEPIYETQYF.

In regard to this clonotype: A read error is possible here, since a much larger clone lies one base away. The J gene is TRBJ2-5, the V gene TRBV19; TRBD2 is a possible D gene (6 bases). V lost 4 bases to trimming and J lost 2 bases, with 11 bases between them. The CDR3 spans 14 residues. Germline V gives CDR1 LNHDA, CDR2 SQIVND (reference sequence). This CDR3 is CASSTGEWQETQYF. The CDR3 nucleotides are TGTGCCAGTAGTACGGGGGAGTGGCAAGAGACCCAGTACTTC.

This clonotype was observed a single time. A much larger clone lies one base from this, so it may be a read error. This rearrangement joins TRBV5-6 to TRBJ1-5; D uncertain. Germline V gene sequence: CDR1 SGHDT, CDR2 YYEEEE. The CDR3 spans 13 residues. The CDR3 region has the DNA TGTGCCAGCGGTTCGGGCCCCTATCAGTCCCAGCATTTT. The encoded protein is CASGSGPYQSQHF.

In this sample, this clonotype turned up a few times. This chain uses TRBV9 with TRBJ2-3, with no clear D. V was shortened by 0 bases and J by 5 bases, with 4 bases between the two germline ends. The CDR3 has 12 residues. Germline assignment: CDR1 SGDLS and CDR2 YYNGEE. The CDR3 DNA reads TGTGCCAGCAGCGTAGGGCAAGATACGCAGTATTTT. This codes for CASSVGQDTQYF. The entire variable domain, with the rest obtained from reference TRBV9 and TRBJ2-3, is as follows: DSGVTQTPKHLITATGQRVTLRCSPRSGDLSVYWYQQSLDQGLQFLIQYYNGEERAKGNILERFSAQQFPDLHSELNLSSLELGDSALYFCASSVGQDTQYFGPGTRLTVL.

The rearrangement links TRBV2 to TRBJ2-7, with 13 bases identical to TRBD2. V lost 5 bases and J lost 5; bases outside the gene matches: 3. The CDR3 covers 14 residues. CDR1 and CDR2 from the germline V gene are SNHLY and FYNNEI. The CDR3: CASSPGLAGDEQYF. The CDR3 DNA follows: TGTGCCAGCAGTCCCGGACTAGCGGGAGACGAGCAGTACTTC.

Turning to this clonotype: A much more abundant neighbour one base away suggests this may be a read error. The V call is TRBV29-1, the J call TRBJ2-7; D not certain. V was pared by 2 bases and J by 2 bases, with 10 bases between. The CDR3 is 13 residues long. The germline V gene encodes CDR1 SQVTM and CDR2 ANQGSEA. CDR3 residues: CSVECAKTYEQYF. CDR3 coding DNA: TGCAGCGTTGAATGCGCGAAGACCTACGAGCAGTACTTC.

The V and J genes are TRBV24-1 and TRBJ2-1, with TRBD2 matching over 7 bases. V shed 9 bases, J shed 6 bases, and the junction held 13 bases outside the gene matches. The germline CDR1 and CDR2 sequences are KGHDR and SFDVKD. This CDR3 has 15 amino acids. The CDR3 region has the DNA TGTGCCACCTCCGTTATAGGCGGGAGCGTCAATGAGCAGTTCTTC. It translates to CATSVIGGSVNEQFF.

Notes on this clonotype: This sequence may be a read error, since a much larger clone differs from it by one base. V and J are TRBV29-1 and TRBJ2-7, with D possibly matching TRBD2 (5 bases). CDR3 length: 11 amino acids. Germline loops: CDR1 SQVTM, CDR2 ANQGSEA. The CDR3 DNA follows: TGCAGCGCCGGAGGTGGCTACGAGCGGTACTTC. It encodes CSAGGGYERYF.

The gene calls are TRBV20-1 and TRBJ2-1; 10 bases line up with TRBD2. Germline V gene sequence: CDR1 DFQATT, CDR2 SNEGSKA (reference sequence). The CDR3 consists of 14 residues. Losses at the gene ends were 5 bases for V and 8 bases for J; bases not matched to a gene: 9. The CDR3 here is CSAFASGGFYEQFF. The CDR3 DNA sequence: TGCAGTGCTTTTGCTAGCGGGGGTTTCTATGAGCAGTTCTTC.

This chain joins TRBV5-6 and TRBJ1-4; 7 bases are a match to TRBD1. CDR3 length: 14 amino acids. The germline V gene has CDR1 SGHDT and CDR2 YYEEEE. V shed 6 bases, J shed 7 bases, and the junction held 9 bases outside the gene matches. The chain's CDR3 is CASISGGLGEKLFF. CDR3 coding DNA: TGTGCCAGCATCTCAGGGGGTTTGGGTGAAAAACTGTTTTTT.

This clonotype was counted between two and nine times. The chain carries TRBV9 and TRBJ2-2; the D gene could be TRBD1 or TRBD2 (5 bases each). Per germline, CDR1 SGDLS and CDR2 YYNGEE. The ends were cut back, 1 base at V and 4 bases at J, with 23 bases in the middle. The CDR3 consists of 19 residues. The CDR3 region is CASSVTTTPGRRTTGELFF. The CDR3 bases are TGTGCCAGCAGCGTAACTACTACACCGGGACGGCGAACCACCGGGGAGCTGTTTTTT.